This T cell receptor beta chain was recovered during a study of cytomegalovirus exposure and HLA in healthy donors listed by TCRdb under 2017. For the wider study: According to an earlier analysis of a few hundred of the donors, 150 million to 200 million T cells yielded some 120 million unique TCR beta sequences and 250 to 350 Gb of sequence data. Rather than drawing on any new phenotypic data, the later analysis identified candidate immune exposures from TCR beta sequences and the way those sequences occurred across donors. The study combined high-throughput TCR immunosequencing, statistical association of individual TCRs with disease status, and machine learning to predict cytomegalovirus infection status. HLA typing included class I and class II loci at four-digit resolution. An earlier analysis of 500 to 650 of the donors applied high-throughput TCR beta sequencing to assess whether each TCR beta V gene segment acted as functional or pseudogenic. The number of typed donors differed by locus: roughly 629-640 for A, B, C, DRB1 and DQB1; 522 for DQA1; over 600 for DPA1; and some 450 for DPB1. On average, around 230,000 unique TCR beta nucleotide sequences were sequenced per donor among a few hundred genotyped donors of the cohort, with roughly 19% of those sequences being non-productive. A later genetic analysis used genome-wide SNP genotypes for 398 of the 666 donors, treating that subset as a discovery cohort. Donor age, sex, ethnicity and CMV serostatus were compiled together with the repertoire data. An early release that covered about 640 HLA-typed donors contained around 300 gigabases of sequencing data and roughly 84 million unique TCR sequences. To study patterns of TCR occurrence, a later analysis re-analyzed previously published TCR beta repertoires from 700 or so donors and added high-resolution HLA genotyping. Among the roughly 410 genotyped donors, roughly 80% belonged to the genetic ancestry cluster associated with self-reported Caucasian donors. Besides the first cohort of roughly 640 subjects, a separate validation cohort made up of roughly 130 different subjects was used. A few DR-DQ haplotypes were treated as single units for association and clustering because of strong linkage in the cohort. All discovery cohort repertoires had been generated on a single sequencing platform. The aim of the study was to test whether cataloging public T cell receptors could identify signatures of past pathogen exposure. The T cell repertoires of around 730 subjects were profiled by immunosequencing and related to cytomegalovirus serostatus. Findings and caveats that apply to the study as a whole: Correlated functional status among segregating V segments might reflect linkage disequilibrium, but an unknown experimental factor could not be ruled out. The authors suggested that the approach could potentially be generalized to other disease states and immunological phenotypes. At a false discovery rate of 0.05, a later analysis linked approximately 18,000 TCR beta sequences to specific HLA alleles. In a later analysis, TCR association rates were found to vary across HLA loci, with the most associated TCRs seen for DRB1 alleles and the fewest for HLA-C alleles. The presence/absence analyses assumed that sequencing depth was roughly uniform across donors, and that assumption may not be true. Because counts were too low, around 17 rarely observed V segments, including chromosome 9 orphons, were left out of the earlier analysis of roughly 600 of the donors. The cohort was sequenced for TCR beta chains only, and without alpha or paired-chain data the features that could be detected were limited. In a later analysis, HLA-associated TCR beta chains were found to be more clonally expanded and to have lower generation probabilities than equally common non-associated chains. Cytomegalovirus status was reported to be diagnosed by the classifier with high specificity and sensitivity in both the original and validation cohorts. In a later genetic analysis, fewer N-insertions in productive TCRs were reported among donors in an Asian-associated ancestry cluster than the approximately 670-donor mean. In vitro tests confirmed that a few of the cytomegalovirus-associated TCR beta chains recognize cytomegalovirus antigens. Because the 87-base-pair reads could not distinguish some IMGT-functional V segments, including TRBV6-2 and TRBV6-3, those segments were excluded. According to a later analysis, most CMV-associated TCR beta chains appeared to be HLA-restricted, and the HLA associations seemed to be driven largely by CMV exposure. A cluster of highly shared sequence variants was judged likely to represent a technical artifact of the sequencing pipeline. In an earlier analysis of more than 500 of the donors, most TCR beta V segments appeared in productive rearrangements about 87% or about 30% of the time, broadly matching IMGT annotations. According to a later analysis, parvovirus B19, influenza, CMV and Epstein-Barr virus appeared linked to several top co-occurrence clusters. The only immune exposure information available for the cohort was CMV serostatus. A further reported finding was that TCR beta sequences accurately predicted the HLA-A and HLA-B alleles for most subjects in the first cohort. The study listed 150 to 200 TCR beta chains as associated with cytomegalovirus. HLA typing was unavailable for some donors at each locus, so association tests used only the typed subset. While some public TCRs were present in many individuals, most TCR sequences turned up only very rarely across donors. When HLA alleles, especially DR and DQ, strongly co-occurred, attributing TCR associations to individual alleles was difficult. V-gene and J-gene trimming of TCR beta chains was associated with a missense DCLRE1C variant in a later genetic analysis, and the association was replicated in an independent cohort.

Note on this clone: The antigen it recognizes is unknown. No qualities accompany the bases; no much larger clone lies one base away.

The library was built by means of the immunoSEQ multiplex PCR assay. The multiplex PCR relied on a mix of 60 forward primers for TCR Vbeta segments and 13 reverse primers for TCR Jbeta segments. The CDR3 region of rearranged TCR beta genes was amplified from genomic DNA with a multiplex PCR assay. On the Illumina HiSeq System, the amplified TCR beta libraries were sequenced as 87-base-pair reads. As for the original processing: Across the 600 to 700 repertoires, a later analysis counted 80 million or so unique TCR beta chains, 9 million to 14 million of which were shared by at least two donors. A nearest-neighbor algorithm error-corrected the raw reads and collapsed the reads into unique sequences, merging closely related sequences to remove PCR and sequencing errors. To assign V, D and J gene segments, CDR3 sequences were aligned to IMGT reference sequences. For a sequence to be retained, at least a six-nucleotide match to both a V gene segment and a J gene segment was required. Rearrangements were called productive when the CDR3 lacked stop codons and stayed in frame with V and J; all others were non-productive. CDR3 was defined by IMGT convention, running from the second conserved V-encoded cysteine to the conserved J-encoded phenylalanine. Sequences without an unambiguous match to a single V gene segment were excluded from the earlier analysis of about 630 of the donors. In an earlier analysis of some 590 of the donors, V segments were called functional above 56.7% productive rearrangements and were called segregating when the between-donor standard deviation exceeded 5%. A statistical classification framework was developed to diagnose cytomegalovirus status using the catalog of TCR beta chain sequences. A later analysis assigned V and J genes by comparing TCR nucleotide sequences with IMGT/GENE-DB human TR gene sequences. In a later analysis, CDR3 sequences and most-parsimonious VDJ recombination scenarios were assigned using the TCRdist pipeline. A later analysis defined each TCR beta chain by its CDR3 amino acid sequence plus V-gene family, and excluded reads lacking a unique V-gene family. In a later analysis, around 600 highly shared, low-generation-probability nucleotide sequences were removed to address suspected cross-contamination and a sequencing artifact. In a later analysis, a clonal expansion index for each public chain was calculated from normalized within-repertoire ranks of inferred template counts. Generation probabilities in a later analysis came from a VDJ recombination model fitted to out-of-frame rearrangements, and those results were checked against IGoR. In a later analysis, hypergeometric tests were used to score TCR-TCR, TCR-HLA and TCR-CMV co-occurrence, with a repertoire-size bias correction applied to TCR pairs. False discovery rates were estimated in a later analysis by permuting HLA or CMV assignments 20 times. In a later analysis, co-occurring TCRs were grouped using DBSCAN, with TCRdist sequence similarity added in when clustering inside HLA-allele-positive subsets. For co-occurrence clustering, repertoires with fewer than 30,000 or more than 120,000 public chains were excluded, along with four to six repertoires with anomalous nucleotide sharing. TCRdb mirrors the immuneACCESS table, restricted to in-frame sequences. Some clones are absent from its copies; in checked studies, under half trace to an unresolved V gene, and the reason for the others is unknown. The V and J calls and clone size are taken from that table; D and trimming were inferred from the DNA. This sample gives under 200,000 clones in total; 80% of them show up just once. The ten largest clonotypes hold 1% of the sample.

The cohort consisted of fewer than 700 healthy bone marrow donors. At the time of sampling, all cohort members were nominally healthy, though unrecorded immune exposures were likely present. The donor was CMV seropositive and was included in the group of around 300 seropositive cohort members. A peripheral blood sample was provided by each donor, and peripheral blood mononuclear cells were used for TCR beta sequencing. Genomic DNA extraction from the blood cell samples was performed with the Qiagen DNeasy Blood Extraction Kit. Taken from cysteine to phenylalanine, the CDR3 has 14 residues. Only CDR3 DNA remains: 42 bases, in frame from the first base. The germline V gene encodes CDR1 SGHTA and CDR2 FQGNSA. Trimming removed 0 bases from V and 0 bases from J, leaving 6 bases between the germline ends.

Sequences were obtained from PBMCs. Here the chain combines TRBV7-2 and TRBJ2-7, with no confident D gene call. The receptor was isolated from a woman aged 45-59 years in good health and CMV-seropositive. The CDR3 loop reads CASSLAPSSYEQYF. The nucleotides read TGTGCCAGCAGCTTAGCGCCCAGCTCCTACGAGCAGTACTTC.